This T cell receptor (beta chain) was recorded in a study of blood T cells in healthy people across ages. Sample-barcoded 5' priming and a J-beta primer mix drove a second PCR of roughly 7 to 11 cycles. TCRdb ran MiXCR on the 5' RACE reads and lists one entry per CDR3 protein. The sample has 1.5 million to 2 million distinct CDR3 sequences, roughly 30% seen once. Trimming pared 5 bases from V and 3 bases from J, leaving 14 bases between. Germline CDR1 reads SGDLS; CDR2 reads YYNGEE. This CDR3 region has 14 residues. The sample taken for sequencing was blood. This clonotype was sampled from a woman aged 30 to 39 in good health. This chain uses TRBV9 with TRBJ1-2; D call uncertain. The CDR3 sequence: CASRNPDRDYGYTF. The CDR3 DNA follows: TGTGCCAGCAGAAACCCGGATCGTGACTATGGCTACACCTTC.